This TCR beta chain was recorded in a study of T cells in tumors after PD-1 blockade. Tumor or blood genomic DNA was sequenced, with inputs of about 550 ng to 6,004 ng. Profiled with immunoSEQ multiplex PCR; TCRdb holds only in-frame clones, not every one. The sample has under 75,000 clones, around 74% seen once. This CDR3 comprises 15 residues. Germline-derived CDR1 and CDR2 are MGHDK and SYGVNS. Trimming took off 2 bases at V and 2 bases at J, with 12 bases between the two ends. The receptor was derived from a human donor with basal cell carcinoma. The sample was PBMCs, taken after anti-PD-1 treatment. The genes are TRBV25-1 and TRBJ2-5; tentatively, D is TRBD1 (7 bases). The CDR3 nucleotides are TGTGCCAGCAGTGAACTGGCGGGACAGCAAGAGACCCAGTACTTC. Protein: CASSELAGQQETQYF.